This T cell receptor (beta chain) was found in a study of T-cell reconstitution after alpha-beta-depleted transplantation in children (dated by TCRdb to between 2015 and 2016). As for the study more broadly: T-cell immune reconstitution after TCRalphabeta/CD19-depleted allogeneic hematopoietic cell transplantation in children was quantitatively tracked in the study by means of TCR repertoire profiling. The paper's findings and limits, for the study overall: The apparently early recovery of alphabetaT-cell counts about two months after transplant reportedly depended on only several hundred rapidly expanded clones that came from non-depleted graft cells. The frequencies of hyperexpanded clones fell over the following months, and after one year, T-cell counts and TCRbeta diversity were mostly attributed to newly produced T cells. In some patients, the high TCRbeta diversity seen at day 60 was put down to recipient T cells and intrathymic progenitors that had survived conditioning.

In its sample, this clonotype was seen a few times. The specificity of this receptor is unknown. No quality values exist for individual bases; no much larger clone is one base distant. The meaning of the sample's treatment or condition label: allogeneic hematopoietic cell transplantation with graft depleted of TCRalphabeta T cells and CD19 B cells. TCRalphabeta/CD19-depleted allogeneic hematopoietic cell grafts were given to the transplant recipients, all of whom were children. Reading the germline V gene gives CDR1 SGHRS and CDR2 YFSETQ. From the cysteine up to the phenylalanine, the CDR3 has a length of 15 residues. CDR3 DNA is the only sequence kept; it has 45 bases, read in frame from the first base. V ends up 6 bases short and J 2 bases short, with an unmatched junction base count of 7. The library was prepared using PCR. Sequencing was carried out with an Illumina HiSeq 2500. TCR libraries were prepared with molecular barcoding, using unique molecular identifiers to normalize TCRbeta repertoire quantification. Using fastp trimming at Q25 and MiXCR clonotype assembly, TCRdb reanalyzed the public sequencing data and kept in-frame beta chains. Identical CDR3 proteins give one entry, which carries the most common genes and DNA. This sample holds about 540,000 distinct CDR3 sequences; 25% to 30% were observed only once. Around a third of the sample belongs to the ten largest clones.

This clonotype was sampled from a boy younger than two with Wiskott-Aldrich syndrome, due to receive a stem cell transplant. The specimen was PBMCs, collected before TCRalphabeta/CD19-depleted stem cell transplant. The sequence links TRBV5-1 to TRBJ2-3, and TRBD2 matches 9 of the central bases. Read as DNA, the sequence is TGCGCCAGCACCCCCAGCGGGGGGCCCACAGATACGCAGTATTTT. This is translated as CASTPSGGPTDTQYF.